This T cell receptor beta chain is drawn from a study of T cell repertoires in cytomegalovirus infection. TCRdb redid the calling of the reads with MiXCR, one entry per CDR3 protein. Of 600,000 to 700,000 distinct CDR3 sequences in the sample, around 31% were seen once. This clonotype has more than one count but fewer than ten. Its antigen is unidentified. Specimen: cultured PBMCs, collected from culture after CMV antigen stimulation. This clonotype originated in a human donor in good health (CMV status not recorded). Some clones in this sample may be carry-over from other donors' samples.

CDR3 in amino acids: CASSYRSGRDTQYF. CDR3 DNA sequence: TGTGCCAGCAGCTACCGGAGCGGCCGGGATACGCAGTATTTT. The gene calls are TRBV7-8 and TRBJ2-3, with D perhaps TRBD2 (5 bases). The CDR3 covers 14 residues. Trimming removed 4 bases from V and 6 bases from J, with 14 bases in between. Per germline, CDR1 SGHVS and CDR2 FQNEAQ.